The present T cell receptor (beta chain) was sequenced within a study of T cells after yellow fever vaccination. Study-level points and caveats: The booster response re-showed most primary clones: around 97% CD4, around 85% CD8.

Germline V CDR1 and CDR2: SGHTA, FQGNSA. This CDR3 has 17 amino acids. V lost 2 bases to trimming and J lost 3 bases, with 18 bases between them. Each CDR3 protein is one row after TCRdb ran MiXCR on the 5' RACE reads. Altogether under 150,000 distinct CDR3 sequences are present, about 7.7% being singletons, with the ten largest covering approximately 0.67%. Worth noting for this clonotype: Its antigen is as yet unknown.

The chain recombines TRBV7-2 with TRBJ2-3; perhaps TRBD2 as D (6 bases). This specimen consisted of CD4+ T cells sorted from PBMCs, obtained 5 days after the yellow fever booster vaccination. The clonotype originates from a young man who received the YFV17D yellow fever vaccine. CDR3 protein: CASSLIPAGFGTDTQYF. CDR3 DNA sequence: TGTGCCAGCAGCTTAATTCCGGCGGGATTTGGGACAGATACGCAGTATTTT. The full variable domain, rest sourced from reference TRBV7-2 and TRBJ2-3, is GAGVSQSPSNKVTEKGKDVELRCDPISGHTALYWYRQSLGQGLEFLIYFQGNSAPDKSGLPSDRFSAERTGGSVSTLTIQRTQQEDSAVYLCASSLIPAGFGTDTQYFGPGTRLTVL.